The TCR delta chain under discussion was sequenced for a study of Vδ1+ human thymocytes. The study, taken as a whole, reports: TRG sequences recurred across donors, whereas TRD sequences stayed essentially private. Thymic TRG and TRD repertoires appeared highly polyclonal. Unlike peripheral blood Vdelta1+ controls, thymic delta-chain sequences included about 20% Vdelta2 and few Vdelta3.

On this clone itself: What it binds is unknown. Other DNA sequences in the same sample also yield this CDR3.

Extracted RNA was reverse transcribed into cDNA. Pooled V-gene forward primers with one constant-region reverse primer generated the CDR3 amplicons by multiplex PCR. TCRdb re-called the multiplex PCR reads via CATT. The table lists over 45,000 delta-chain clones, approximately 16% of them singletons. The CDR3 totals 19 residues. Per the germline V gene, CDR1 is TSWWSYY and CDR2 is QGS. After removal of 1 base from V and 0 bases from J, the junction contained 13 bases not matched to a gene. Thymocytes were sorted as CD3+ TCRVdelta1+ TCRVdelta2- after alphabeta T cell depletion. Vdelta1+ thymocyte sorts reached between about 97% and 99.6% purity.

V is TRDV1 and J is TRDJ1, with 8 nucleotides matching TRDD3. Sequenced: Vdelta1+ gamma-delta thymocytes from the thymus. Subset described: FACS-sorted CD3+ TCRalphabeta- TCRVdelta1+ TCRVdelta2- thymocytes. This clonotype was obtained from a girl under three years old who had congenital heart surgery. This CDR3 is CALGERVPVLGAHTDKLIF. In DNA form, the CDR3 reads TGTGCTCTTGGGGAACGGGTGCCGGTACTGGGGGCCCACACCGATAAACTCATCTTT.